This T cell receptor beta chain was observed in a study of beta chain features in type 1 diabetes. From germline, CDR1 is MNHNS and CDR2 SASEGT. V lost 6 bases and J 2 bases, leaving 14 bases between the germline ends. The CDR3 sequence is 15 residues long. Expressed TCRB transcripts were sequenced because the entire RNA isolate underwent reverse transcription. Clones were read by immunoSEQ multiplex PCR, and TCRdb kept only the in-frame ones, dropping some. The table shows 850,000 to 900,000 clones, with roughly 16% occurring only once. The chain links TRBV6-1 to TRBJ1-3, with D possibly matching TRBD1 (6 bases). Material: naive CD4+ T cells from blood. The TCR sequence derives from a woman aged 18-29 years in good health. The CDR3 reads CASRRTGTAGNTIYF. CDR3 bases: TGTGCCAGCAGGCGAACAGGGACGGCTGGAAACACCATATATTTT.